The following is a T cell receptor beta chain sequence with its context. Its target antigen remains unknown. HCMV serostatus was determined by detecting HCMV-specific IgG in serum with a commercial ELISA kit. Peripheral blood mononuclear cells were isolated from blood by Ficoll density gradient centrifugation. The data originate from a study of T cells expressing NK-cell markers (dated by TCRdb to 2018 to 2020). About the full investigation: Three sorted T-cell subsets (CD3+CD56+NKG2C+, CD3+CD56+NKG2C- and CD3+CD56-NKG2C+) from about 8 donors had their TCR beta-chain repertoires profiled. Seven of the eight sequenced donors were HCMV-seropositive and one was HCMV-seronegative. The study sequenced eight donors, all healthy volunteers chosen at random: three men and five women. Sequencing of the libraries produced 2 x 150 bp reads on Illumina HiSeq 2000/2500, MiSeq or NextSeq.

The CDR3 contains 12 residues, cysteine and phenylalanine counted. DNA is not on record. Sequences KGHSH (CDR1) and LQKENI (CDR2) are obtained from the germline V gene. The sequencer was an Illumina HiSeq 2000. TCR beta cDNA libraries were made by 5'RACE template switching that added a universal primer site and unique molecular identifiers. Synthesis of cDNA was primed from the TCR beta constant segment and was followed by two consecutive PCR amplification steps. The study's own analysis went as follows. Reads were demultiplexed and grouped by UMI with MIGEC, and clonotypes were assembled and quantified with MiTCR. Only TCR cDNA sequences supported by at least two reads were kept to exclude erroneous sequences. The tcR package was used for downstream repertoire analysis, and clonotypes were matched across fractions by CDR3 nucleotide sequence plus V segment. Antigen specificity was annotated against VDJdb with VDJmatch, allowing one amino acid substitution in CDR3. After the reads were reprocessed by TCRdb, one entry was made per CDR3 protein sequence, with no DNA. The V and J calls here are based on TCRdb, not the publication. The table kept for this sample lists hundreds of thousands of distinct CDR3 sequences. Around 3.3% of the sample is held by the ten biggest clonotypes.

Points the paper makes about the study in general: For several donors, the dominant CD3+CD56+NKG2C+ clonotypes were among the top 10 CD8+ clonotypes and accounted for about 1.0-7.5% of CD8+ T cells. Those dominant clonotypes were again the most abundant among CD3+CD56-NKG2C+ cells in a few donors, at about 25-65%. It remained unclear whether the expanded NKG2C-expressing T cell clones were specific for HCMV antigens.

The chain links TRBV18 with TRBJ2-3; TCRdb returns TRBD2, unconfirmable since there is no DNA. The specimen was blood T cells: a sorted CD56 or NKG2C T cell subset, CD4+ or CD8+ T cells, or bulk PBMC T cells (not recorded which). This clonotype originated in a man between 18 and 29 years old in good health. Donor details come from another sample of the same person, matched by shared clones. The CDR3 region has the sequence CASASPTDTQYF.